This T cell receptor (beta chain) was identified during a study of CD8 T cells in Susac syndrome. After extraction with the RNeasy kit, about 0.45 to 1 ug of the RNA was reverse transcribed using random hexamers. Amplification of the TCR beta CDR3 was carried out by immunoSEQ multiplex PCR, which spanned a total of 54 Vbeta and 13 Jbeta segments. One entry per CDR3 protein results from TCRdb running MiXCR on the immunoSEQ multiplex PCR reads. The sample lists 150,000 to 200,000 distinct CDR3 sequences; around 96% were seen once. V lost 1 base and J 8 bases, leaving 14 bases between the germline ends. The CDR3 contains 14 residues. Germline loops: CDR1 LGHDT, CDR2 YNNKEL (reference sequence).

Sequencing was done on a sample of CD4+ T cells from PBMCs. This rearrangement joins TRBV3-1 to TRBJ1-2; a weak D match, TRBD1 (6 bases). This receptor was obtained from a human donor in good health. CDR3 protein: CASSQVDRSGGYTF. The CDR3 region has the DNA TGTGCCAGCAGCCAAGTCGACAGGTCTGGGGGCTACACCTTC.